This TCR beta chain was retrieved from a study of identical twins. Germline values: CDR1 KGHDR, CDR2 SFDVKD. The CDR3 contains 13 residues. After removal of 7 bases from V and 3 bases from J, the junction contained 1 base not matched to a gene. One entry per CDR3 protein, called by TCRdb with MiXCR from the 5' RACE reads. Of 200,000 to 300,000 distinct CDR3 sequences detected, approximately 7.8% appear once; the ten largest clones hold roughly 5%. This clonotype has at least ten counts. Its antigen is not known. Notes on the study in general: Diverse VJ usage suggested most zero-insertion clonotypes were not invariant T cells. Carriage of fewer insertions was seen in abundant cord blood beta clonotypes, whereas memory repertoires showed none.

The data also belong to a second study, concerning yellow fever vaccine responses in identical twins.

The chain employs TRBV24-1 and TRBJ1-5; 8 bases match TRBD1. This receptor was obtained from a young woman in good health. Material: CD8+ T cells sorted from blood. CDR3 nucleotides: TGTGCCACCAGGGGACAGGACAATCAGCCCCAGCATTTT. It translates to CATRGQDNQPQHF.